This T cell receptor beta chain was identified during a study of neurological immune-mediated disorders (dated by TCRdb to about 2019). At the level of the whole study: Peripheral blood TCR-beta repertoires from patients with HTLV-I-associated myelopathy (HAM/TSP), patients with multiple sclerosis, and healthy controls were compared in the study using UMI-based sequencing. Alongside PBMC samples, the set of 106 TCR-beta libraries contained longitudinal samples, technical triplicates, and paired CD4+ and CD8+ T-cell subsets that had been sorted. The cohort included about 70 subjects: approximately 15 with HAM/TSP, some 35 with multiple sclerosis, and approximately 20 healthy controls.

Unsorted PBMC libraries were generated from 2 million PBMCs stored in RNAlater at -80 °C until RNA extraction. Peripheral blood was subjected to Ficoll-Hypaque density gradient centrifugation to isolate PBMCs, which were then cryopreserved in liquid nitrogen. The CDR3 runs 16 residues from the cysteine to the phenylalanine. The DNA shown is the 48-base CDR3, in frame from base 1. V loses 9 bases, J loses 1 base, and the germline ends lie 22 bases apart. Based on the germline V gene, the CDR1 and CDR2 sequences are MDHEN and SYDVKM. cDNA synthesis used template-switch 5'RACE with a primer carrying a 10-nucleotide random unique molecular identifier tagging each TCR transcript. Over 190 million TCR-beta sequences, covering 15-18 subjects, were produced in each sequencing run. The RNeasy kit was used to extract total RNA. The KAPA Real-time Library Amplification kit was used to amplify TCR-beta VDJ regions with primers for the TCR constant region and the 5'RACE anchor. A first PCR added sample indexes and Illumina adaptors, and a second PCR then raised library yield. The roughly 650 bp TCR product was size-selected on a 2% E-gel SizeSelection system after Ampure bead purification. Before pooling, libraries had their quality checked on a Bioanalyzer, their concentration measured with Qubit, and their quantity determined with the Kapa Library Quantification kit. An Illumina HiSeq 2500 sequenced the libraries paired-end 2 x 150 bp. To increase sequence diversity, roughly 24-32% phiX was spiked into each library pool. The paper's data handling went like this. The UMI-based MiGEC pipeline processed quality-filtered reads and removed over 85% of raw TCR sequences during error correction. VDJ genes were aligned to IMGT germline references, and each clonotype was defined by a unique CDR3 amino acid sequence together with V-J genes. Clonal expansion, Shannon diversity and CDR3 relatedness were evaluated with VDJtools (CalcPairwiseDistances, ClusterSamples), while phylogenetic trees were built in CLCbio workbench. Clones with at least 8 unique UMIs were defined as expanded, with this threshold being based on coefficient-of-variation modelling across technical triplicates. Using fastp at Q25 and MiXCR, TCRdb reprocessed the public reads and kept productive beta chains. Each CDR3 protein appears once, grouped with its most common genes and DNA. Clone size and V and J calls follow TCRdb, not the original study. Recorded for this sample are approximately 50,000 distinct CDR3 sequences; approximately 10% of them occurred a single time. Jointly, the top ten make up over 4% of the sample.

This clonotype was seen at least ten times. What this receptor recognizes is not known. Qualities for individual bases were not recorded, and no much larger clone is one base off. The investigation overall reported the following: The highest TCR clonal expansion was observed in HAM/TSP patients, whereas the lowest was observed in MS patients, even when compared with healthy controls. No identical CDR3 amino acid sequences were found to be shared among expanded clones across subjects, suggesting that TCR-beta repertoires were private in all groups.

Sequencing used PBMCs. Recombination joined TRBV28 with TRBJ2-7, with TRBD2 perhaps the D gene, on 6 matching bases. This TCR derives from a man in his sixties or seventies with HTLV-1-associated myelopathy (HAM/TSP). The nucleotides read TGTGCCAGTCTGGGTACGCTAGCGCTCAGATCCTACGAGCAGTACTTC. This gives the protein CASLGTLALRSYEQYF.